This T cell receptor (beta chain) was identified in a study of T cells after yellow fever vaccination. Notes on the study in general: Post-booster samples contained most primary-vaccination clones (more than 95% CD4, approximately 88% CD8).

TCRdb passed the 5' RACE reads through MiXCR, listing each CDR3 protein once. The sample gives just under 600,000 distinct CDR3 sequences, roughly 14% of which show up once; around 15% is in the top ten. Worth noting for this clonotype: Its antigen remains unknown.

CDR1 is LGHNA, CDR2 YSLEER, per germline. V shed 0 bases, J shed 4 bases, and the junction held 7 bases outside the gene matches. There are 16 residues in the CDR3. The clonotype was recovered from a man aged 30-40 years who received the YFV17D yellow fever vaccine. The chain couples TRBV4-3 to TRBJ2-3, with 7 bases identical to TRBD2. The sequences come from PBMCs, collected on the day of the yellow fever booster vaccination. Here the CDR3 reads CASSQDGEGVPDTQYF. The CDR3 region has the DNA TGCGCCAGCAGCCAAGATGGGGAGGGAGTGCCAGATACGCAGTATTTT.